Presented here are 22 T cell receptor beta chains from one specimen sequenced in a study of blood T cell repertoires in COVID-19. Clones were read by immunoSEQ multiplex PCR, and TCRdb kept only the in-frame ones, dropping some. The repertoire holds approximately 450,000 clones, roughly 85% seen once, with over 1.5% in the top ten. Sequencing input: PBMCs or T cells enriched from blood (not recorded which). All receptors come from a woman aged 18-29 years with acute COVID-19.

This clone was observed a single time. The rearrangement links TRBV5-1 to TRBJ2-1; D gene unclear. Between the trimmed V and J ends, which lost 0 bases and 3 bases, there was a span of 13 bases. The CDR3 sequence is 16 residues long. CDR1 and CDR2 from the germline V gene are SGHRS and YFSETQ. The CDR3 protein is CASSLVALTFYNEQFF. The CDR3 nucleotides are TGCGCCAGCAGCTTGGTCGCCCTAACCTTCTACAATGAGCAGTTCTTC.

This chain links TRBV18 with TRBJ2-1; 14 bases line up with TRBD2. The CDR3 has 18 residues. The V and J ends lost 1 base and 4 bases, in that order; junction bases with no gene match: 6. Germline V gene sequence: CDR1 KGHSH, CDR2 LQKENI. CDR3 in amino acids: CASSPLTSGGAFYNEQFF. The CDR3 DNA is TGTGCCAGCTCACCACTGACTAGCGGGGGGGCGTTTTACAATGAGCAGTTCTTC.

This clone was observed once. The V gene is TRBV7-3, the J gene TRBJ1-1, with a tentative D call TRBD1 (5 bases). CDR1 and CDR2 (germline): SGHTA, FQGTGA. V was pared by 5 bases and J by 5 bases, with 15 bases between. The CDR3 contains 14 residues. The CDR3 is CASSPILGGTEAFF. The CDR3 DNA reads TGTGCCAGCAGCCCGATTCTGGGGGGGACTGAAGCTTTCTTT.

A single count supports this clone. V gene TRBV11-2 combines with J gene TRBJ1-3, with D perhaps TRBD1 (6 bases). Per germline, CDR1 SGHAT and CDR2 FQNNGV. This CDR3 has 16 amino acids. V lost 6 bases to trimming and J lost 3 bases, with 18 bases between them. The DNA for the CDR3 is TGTGCCAGCAGTACCAGACAGGCCACTGGTGGAAACACCATATATTTT. Translating gives CASSTRQATGGNTIYF.

The chain is built from TRBV4-3 and TRBJ2-1, with 7 bases fitting TRBD2. CDR1 is LGHNA, CDR2 YSLEER, per germline. V was clipped by 1 base and J by 5 bases; unmatched bases: 5. This CDR3 has 15 amino acids. CDR3 protein: CASSQGLAENNEQFF. CDR3 DNA: TGCGCCAGCAGCCAAGGACTAGCCGAAAACAATGAGCAGTTCTTC.

A word on this clone: Other DNA variants within this sample encode the same CDR3. V is TRBV29-1 and J is TRBJ1-1, with 8 bases aligning to TRBD1. CDR1 is SQVTM and CDR2 is ANQGSEA in the germline V gene. This CDR3 is 12 amino acids long. V was clipped by 6 bases and J by 4 bases; unmatched bases: 4. The CDR3 DNA follows: TGCAGCGTGAGCCAGGGGGCCACTGAAGCTTTCTTT. This translates into CSVSQGATEAFF.

The chain couples TRBV12-3 or TRBV12-4 to TRBJ1-5; D is perhaps TRBD1 (6 bases). The CDR3 covers 12 residues. Trimming removed 5 bases at V and 7 bases at J, with 9 bases between. This CDR3 is CASSPGVQPQHF. In DNA, the CDR3 is TGTGCCAGCAGTCCAGGGGTCCAGCCCCAGCATTTT.

To note about this clone: The junction departs from the called germline gene at one end, perhaps through a read error. V and J are TRBV4-2 and TRBJ2-7; 7 bases agree with TRBD2. The germline V gene has CDR1 LGHNA and CDR2 YNFKEQ. The CDR3 length is 15 residues. CDR3 amino acids: CASSQDWDYSYEQYF. Written as DNA, the CDR3 is TGTGCCAGCAGTCAAGACTGGGACTACTCCTACGAGCAGTACTTC.

The V call is TRBV2, the J call TRBJ1-2, with a tentative D call TRBD1 (6 bases). V dropped 6 bases and J dropped 2 bases, with 22 bases sitting between them. CDR3 length: 17 amino acids. The germline gives CDR1 SNHLY, CDR2 FYNNEI. DNA of the CDR3: TGTGCCAGCAGCTTGAAGACTACAGGGACCACAAACTATGGCTACACCTTC. Its translation is CASSLKTTGTTNYGYTF.

The CDR3 region has the DNA TGTGCCAGCAGCTTGGTCGCGACACCGGGACTCATGAACACTGAAGCTTTCTTT. Translated: CASSLVATPGLMNTEAFF. J is TRBJ1-1 and V is TRBV5-5, with D tentatively TRBD1 (5 bases). CDR1 is SGHKS, CDR2 YYEKEE, per germline (reference sequence). CDR3 size: 18 residues. Between the trimmed V and J ends, which lost 0 bases and 0 bases, there was a span of 18 bases.

The chain combines TRBV7-2 with TRBJ1-1; D gene ambiguous. The germline CDR1 and CDR2 sequences are SGHTA and FQGNSA. V was clipped by 1 base and J by 2 bases, with 11 bases between them. CDR3 length: 15 amino acids. CDR3 loop: CASSLGGERNTEAFF. The CDR3 bases are TGTGCCAGCAGCTTAGGCGGAGAAAGAAACACTGAAGCTTTCTTT.

This clone came up once. V is TRBV6-2 or TRBV6-3 and J is TRBJ2-1; 9 nucleotides line up with TRBD2. Losses at the gene ends were 4 bases for V and 10 bases for J; bases not matched to a gene: 14. There are 16 residues in the CDR3. Germline V gene sequence: CDR1 MNHEY, CDR2 SVGEGT. The CDR3 is CASSLLAGGAKGEQFF. The CDR3 coding sequence is TGTGCCAGCAGTTTACTAGCGGGTGGGGCGAAAGGGGAGCAGTTCTTC.

The chain recombines TRBV5-5 with TRBJ2-5, with D perhaps matching TRBD1 (6 bases). The germline gives CDR1 SGHKS, CDR2 YYEKEE (reference sequence). The CDR3 is made up of 16 amino acids. V lost 3 bases and J 0 bases, leaving 15 bases between the germline ends. CDR3 coding DNA: TGTGCCAGCAGCTCAACCGGGACATCGTACCAAGAGACCCAGTACTTC. The encoded protein is CASSSTGTSYQETQYF.

V gene TRBV9 combines with J gene TRBJ2-7; 10 positions match TRBD1. This CDR3 spans 15 amino acids. With V trimmed by 0 bases and J by 4 bases, 4 bases remained unmatched. CDR1 is SGDLS and CDR2 is YYNGEE in the germline V gene. The CDR3 DNA reads TGTGCCAGCAGCGTAGGGGACAGGGGTAGGTACGAGCAGTACTTC. Protein sequence: CASSVGDRGRYEQYF.

Remarks on this clone: One junction end disagrees with the germline gene, perhaps due to a read error. The chain carries TRBV20-1 and TRBJ1-1; no definite D call. Per germline, CDR1 DFQATT and CDR2 SNEGSKA (reference sequence). The CDR3 runs 11 residues. CDR3 in DNA: TGCAGTGCAAGAGGAGACACTGAAGCTTTCTTT. Translating it yields CSARGDTEAFF.

The chain is built from TRBV5-4 and TRBJ1-6, with 10 bases aligning to TRBD1. The CDR3 loop spans 16 amino acids. The J segment lost 6 bases and the V segment lost 4 bases, leaving 7 bases of the junction unmatched. The V gene's germline CDR1 is SGHNT and CDR2 YYREEE (reference sequence). The CDR3 DNA is TGTGCCAGCAGCGGTCGGACAGGGGGAGGTAATTCACCCCTCCACTTT. This gives the protein CASSGRTGGGNSPLHF.

The CDR3 nucleotides read TGCAGCATTAACAGGGGGCCAGCCTATGGCTACACCTTC. Amino acid sequence: CSINRGPAYGYTF. V usage is TRBV29-1 and J usage is TRBJ1-2; the match to TRBD1 covers 9 bases. The CDR3 has 13 amino acids. With 8 bases clipped from V and 4 bases from J, the junction kept 8 bases outside the gene matches. Germline values: CDR1 SQVTM, CDR2 ANQGSEA.

A note on this clone: Germline is not matched at one junction end, which may reflect a read error. The V call is TRBV7-7, the J call TRBJ2-3; D is unresolved. Germline-derived CDR1 and CDR2 are SSHAT and FNYEAQ (reference sequence). The CDR3 covers 16 residues. CDR3 sequence reads: CASSSIDWPSTDTQYF. For the CDR3, the DNA is TGTGCTAGCAGCTCCATCGACTGGCCTAGCACAGATACGCAGTATTTT.

Details on this clone: The sample contains more than one DNA sequence encoding this CDR3. The chain has TRBV30 and TRBJ1-1; tentatively, D is TRBD1 (5 bases). V was cut by 2 bases and J by 5 bases, with 9 bases left in between. The CDR3 sequence is 12 residues long. Germline lookup yields CDR1 GTSNPN and CDR2 SVGIG (reference sequence). The CDR3 loop reads CAWSRRGTEAFF. As DNA, the CDR3 is TGTGCCTGGAGTCGGAGGGGTACTGAAGCTTTCTTT. Drawing the rest from reference TRBV30 and TRBJ1-1, the complete variable domain is SQTIHQWPATLVQPVGSPLSLECTVEGTSNPNLYWYRQAAGRGLQLLFYSVGIGQISSEVPQNLSASRPQDRQFILSSKKLLLSDSGFYLCAWSRRGTEAFFGQGTRLTVV.

V and J are TRBV12-3 or TRBV12-4 and TRBJ2-1, with 9 bases matching TRBD2. The length of the CDR3 is 13 residues. V gave up 7 bases and J gave up 9 bases; unmatched junction bases: 7. DNA of the CDR3: TGTGCCAGCAACGCCGGGACTAGCATTGAGCAGTTCTTC. Protein: CASNAGTSIEQFF.

The chain has TRBV12-3 or TRBV12-4 and TRBJ1-2, with 7 bases lining up with TRBD1. This CDR3 is 13 amino acids long. V gave up 6 bases and J gave up 4 bases; unmatched junction bases: 5. CDR3: CASSLQGFYGYTF. CDR3 sequence (DNA): TGTGCCAGCAGCCTACAGGGGTTCTATGGCTACACCTTC.

This clone appeared once. V and J are TRBV5-1 and TRBJ1-1; TRBD1 matches 8 bases. This CDR3 contains 17 residues. Germline-derived CDR1 and CDR2 are SGHRS and YFSETQ. J gave up 5 bases and V 0 bases, and 12 bases lay outside the gene matches. The CDR3 is CASSLAQGAIRETEAFF. The CDR3 nucleotides read TGCGCCAGCAGCTTGGCCCAGGGGGCGATCCGTGAGACTGAAGCTTTCTTT.